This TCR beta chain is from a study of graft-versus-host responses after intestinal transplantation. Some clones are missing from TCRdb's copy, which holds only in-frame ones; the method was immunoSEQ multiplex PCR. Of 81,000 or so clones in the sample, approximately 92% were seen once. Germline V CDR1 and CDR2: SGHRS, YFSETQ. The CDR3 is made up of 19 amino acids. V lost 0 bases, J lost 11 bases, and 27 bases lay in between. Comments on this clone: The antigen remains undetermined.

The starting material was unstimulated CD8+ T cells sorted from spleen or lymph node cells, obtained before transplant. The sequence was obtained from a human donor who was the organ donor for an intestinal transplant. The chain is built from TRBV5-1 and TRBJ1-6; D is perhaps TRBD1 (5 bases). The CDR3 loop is CASSLGPAGSTGGIPPLHF. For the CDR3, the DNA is TGCGCCAGCAGCTTGGGTCCGGCTGGGTCAACCGGGGGAATTCCACCCCTCCACTTT.